This TCR beta chain derives from a study of blood T cell repertoires in COVID-19. V shed 7 bases, J shed 4 bases, and the junction held 9 bases outside the gene matches. The CDR3 contains 15 residues. Germline V CDR1 and CDR2: MDHEN, SYDVKM. Original analysis: Amplification of reference gene primers provided the estimated nucleated cell counts. Assay used: immunoSEQ multiplex PCR; TCRdb lists only in-frame clones, some missing. V and J calls and clone size are copied from that table; D and trimming were computed from the DNA. The sample lists 150,000 or so clones; 88% were seen once. The V gene is TRBV28, the J gene TRBJ1-2; 10 bases agree with TRBD1. The origin of this receptor is a man in his sixties with acute or convalescent COVID-19. The sample taken for sequencing was peripheral blood. The CDR3 region is CASITTGGGGYGYTF. The CDR3 bases are TGTGCCAGCATTACGACAGGGGGCGGAGGCTATGGCTACACCTTC.